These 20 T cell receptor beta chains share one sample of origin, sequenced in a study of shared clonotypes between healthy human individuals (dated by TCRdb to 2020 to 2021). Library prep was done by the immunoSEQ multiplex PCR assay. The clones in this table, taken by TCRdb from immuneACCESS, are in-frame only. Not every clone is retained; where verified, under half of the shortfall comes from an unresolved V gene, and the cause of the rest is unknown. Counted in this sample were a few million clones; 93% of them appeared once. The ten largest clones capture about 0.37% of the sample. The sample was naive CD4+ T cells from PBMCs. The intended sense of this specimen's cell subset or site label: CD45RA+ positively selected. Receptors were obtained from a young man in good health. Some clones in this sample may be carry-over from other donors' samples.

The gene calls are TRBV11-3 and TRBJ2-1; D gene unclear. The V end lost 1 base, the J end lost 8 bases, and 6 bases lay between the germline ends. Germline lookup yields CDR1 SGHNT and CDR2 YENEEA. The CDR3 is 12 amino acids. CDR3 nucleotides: TGTGCCAGCAGCTTAGGGCTTCATGAGCAGTTCTTC. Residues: CASSLGLHEQFF.

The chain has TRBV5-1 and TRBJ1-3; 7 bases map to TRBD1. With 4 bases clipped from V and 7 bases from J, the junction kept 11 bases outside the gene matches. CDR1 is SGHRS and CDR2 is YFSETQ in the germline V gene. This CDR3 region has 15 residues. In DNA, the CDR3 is TGCGCCAGCAGCCCGGGGACAGCAAGGGGGAACACCATATATTTT. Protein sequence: CASSPGTARGNTIYF.

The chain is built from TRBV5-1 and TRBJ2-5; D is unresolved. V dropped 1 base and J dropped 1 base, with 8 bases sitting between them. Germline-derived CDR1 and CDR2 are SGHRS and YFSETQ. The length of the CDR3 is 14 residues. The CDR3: CASSLNAAQETQYF. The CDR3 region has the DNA TGCGCCAGCAGCTTGAACGCGGCCCAAGAGACCCAGTACTTC.

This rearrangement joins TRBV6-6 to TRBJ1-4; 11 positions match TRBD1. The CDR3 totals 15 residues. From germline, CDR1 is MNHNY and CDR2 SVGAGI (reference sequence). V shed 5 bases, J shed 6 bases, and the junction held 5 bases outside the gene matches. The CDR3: CASSGRDRGDEKLFF. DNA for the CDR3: TGTGCCAGCAGTGGTAGGGACAGGGGGGATGAAAAACTGTTTTTT.

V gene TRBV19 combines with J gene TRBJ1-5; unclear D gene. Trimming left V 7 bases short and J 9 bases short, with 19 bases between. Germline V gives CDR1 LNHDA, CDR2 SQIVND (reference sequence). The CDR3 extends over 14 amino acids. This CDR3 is CASIPGTLGGPQHF. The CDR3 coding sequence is TGTGCCAGTATCCCGGGCACCCTCGGTGGGCCCCAGCATTTT.

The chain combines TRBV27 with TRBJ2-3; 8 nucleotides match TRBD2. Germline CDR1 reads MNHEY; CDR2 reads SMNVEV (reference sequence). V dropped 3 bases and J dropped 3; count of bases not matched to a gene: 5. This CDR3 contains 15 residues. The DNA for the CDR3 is TGTGCCAGCAGTTTTCGGGAGGGCGTGACAGATACGCAGTATTTT. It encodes CASSFREGVTDTQYF.

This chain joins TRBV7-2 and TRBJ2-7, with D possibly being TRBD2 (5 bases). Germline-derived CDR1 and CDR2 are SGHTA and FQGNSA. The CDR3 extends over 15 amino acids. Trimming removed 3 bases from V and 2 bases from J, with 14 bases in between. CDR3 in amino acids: CASSLDFATAYEQYF. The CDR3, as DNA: TGTGCCAGCAGCTTGGACTTCGCGACTGCCTACGAGCAGTACTTC.

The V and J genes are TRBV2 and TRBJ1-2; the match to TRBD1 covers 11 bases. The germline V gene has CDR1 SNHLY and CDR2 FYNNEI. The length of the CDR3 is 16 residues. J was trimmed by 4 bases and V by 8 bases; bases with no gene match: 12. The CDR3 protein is CASLGQGATTPYGYTF. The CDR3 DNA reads TGTGCCAGCCTAGGACAGGGGGCAACGACACCCTATGGCTACACCTTC.

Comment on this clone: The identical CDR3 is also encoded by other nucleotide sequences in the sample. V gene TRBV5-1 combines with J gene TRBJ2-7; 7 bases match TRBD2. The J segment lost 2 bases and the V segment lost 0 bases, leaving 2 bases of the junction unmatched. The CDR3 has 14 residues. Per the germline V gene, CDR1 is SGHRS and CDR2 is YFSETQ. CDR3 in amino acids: CASSLEGLPYEQYF. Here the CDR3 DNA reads TGCGCCAGCAGCTTGGAGGGACTACCCTACGAGCAGTACTTC.

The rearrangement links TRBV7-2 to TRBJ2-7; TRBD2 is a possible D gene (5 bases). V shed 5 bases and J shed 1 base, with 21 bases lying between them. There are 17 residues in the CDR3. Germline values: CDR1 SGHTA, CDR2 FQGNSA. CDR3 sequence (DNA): TGTGCCAGCAGCGTCGTCCCGGGGTTGGTTGTATCCTACGAGCAGTACTTC. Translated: CASSVVPGLVVSYEQYF.

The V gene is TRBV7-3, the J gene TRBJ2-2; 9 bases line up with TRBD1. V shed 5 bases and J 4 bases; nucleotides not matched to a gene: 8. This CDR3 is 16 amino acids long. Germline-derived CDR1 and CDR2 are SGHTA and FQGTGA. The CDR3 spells CASSRQGQGITGELFF. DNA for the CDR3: TGTGCCAGCAGCCGCCAAGGACAGGGGATCACCGGGGAGCTGTTTTTT.

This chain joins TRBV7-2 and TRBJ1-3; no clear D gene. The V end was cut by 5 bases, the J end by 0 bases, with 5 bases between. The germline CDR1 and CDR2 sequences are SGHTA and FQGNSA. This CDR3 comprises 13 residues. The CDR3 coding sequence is TGTGCCAGCAGCACCTACTCTGGAAACACCATATATTTT. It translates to CASSTYSGNTIYF.

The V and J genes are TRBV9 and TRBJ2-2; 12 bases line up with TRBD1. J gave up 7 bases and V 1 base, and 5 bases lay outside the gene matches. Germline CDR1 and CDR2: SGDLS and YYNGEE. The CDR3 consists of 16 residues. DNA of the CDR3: TGTGCCAGCAGCGTACGAGGGACAGGGGGCAGCGGGGAGCTGTTTTTT. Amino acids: CASSVRGTGGSGELFF.

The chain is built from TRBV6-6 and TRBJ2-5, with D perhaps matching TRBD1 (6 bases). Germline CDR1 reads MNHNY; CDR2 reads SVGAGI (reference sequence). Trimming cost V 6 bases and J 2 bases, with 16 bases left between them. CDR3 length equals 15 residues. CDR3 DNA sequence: TGTGCCAGCAGGGCAGCACGGACAGTACAAGAGACCCAGTACTTC. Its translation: CASRAARTVQETQYF.

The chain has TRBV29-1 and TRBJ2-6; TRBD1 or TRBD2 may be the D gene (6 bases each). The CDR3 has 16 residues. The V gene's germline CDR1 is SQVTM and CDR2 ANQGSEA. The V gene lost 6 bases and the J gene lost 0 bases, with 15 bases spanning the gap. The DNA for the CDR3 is TGCAGCGTGAGGGGGGACACGAGCTCTGGGGCCAACGTCCTGACTTTC. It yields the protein CSVRGDTSSGANVLTF.

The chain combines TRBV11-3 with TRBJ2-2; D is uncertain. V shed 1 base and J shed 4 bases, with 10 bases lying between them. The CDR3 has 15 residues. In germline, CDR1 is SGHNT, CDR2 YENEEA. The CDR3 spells CASSLGFPGTGELFF. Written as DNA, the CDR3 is TGTGCCAGCAGCTTAGGCTTTCCGGGCACCGGGGAGCTGTTTTTT.

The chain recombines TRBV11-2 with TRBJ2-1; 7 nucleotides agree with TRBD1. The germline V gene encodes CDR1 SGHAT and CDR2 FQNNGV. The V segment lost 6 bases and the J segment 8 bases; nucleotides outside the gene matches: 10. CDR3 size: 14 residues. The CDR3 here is CASSNRGEGDEQFF. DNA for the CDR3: TGTGCCAGCAGTAACAGGGGAGAAGGGGATGAGCAGTTCTTC.

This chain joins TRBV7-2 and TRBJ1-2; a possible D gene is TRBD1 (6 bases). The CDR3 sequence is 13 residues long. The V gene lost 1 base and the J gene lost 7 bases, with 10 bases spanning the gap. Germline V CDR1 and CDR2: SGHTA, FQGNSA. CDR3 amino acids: CASSLDREGGYTF. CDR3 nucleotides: TGTGCCAGCAGCTTAGACAGGGAAGGTGGCTACACCTTC.

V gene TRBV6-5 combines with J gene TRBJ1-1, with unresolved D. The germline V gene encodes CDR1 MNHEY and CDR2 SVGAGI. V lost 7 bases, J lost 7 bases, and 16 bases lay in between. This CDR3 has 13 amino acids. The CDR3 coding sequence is TGTGCCAGCACCCCCCCCGGGCGGATTGAAGCTTTCTTT. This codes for CASTPPGRIEAFF.

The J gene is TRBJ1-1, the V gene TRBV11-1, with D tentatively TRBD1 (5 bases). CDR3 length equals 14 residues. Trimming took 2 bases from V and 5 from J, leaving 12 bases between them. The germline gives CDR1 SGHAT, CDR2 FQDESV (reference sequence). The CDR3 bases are TGTGCCAGCAGCTTATTGGGGGGTGAAACTGAAGCTTTCTTT. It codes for CASSLLGGETEAFF.